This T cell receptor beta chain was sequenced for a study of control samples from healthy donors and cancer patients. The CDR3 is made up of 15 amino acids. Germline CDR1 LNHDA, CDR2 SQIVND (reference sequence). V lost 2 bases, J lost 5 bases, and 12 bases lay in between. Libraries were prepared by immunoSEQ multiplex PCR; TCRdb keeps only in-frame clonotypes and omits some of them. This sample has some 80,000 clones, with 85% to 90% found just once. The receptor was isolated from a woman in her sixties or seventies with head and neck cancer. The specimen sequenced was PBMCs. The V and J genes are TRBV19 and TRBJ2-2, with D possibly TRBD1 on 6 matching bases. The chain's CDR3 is CASSINRDRTGELFF. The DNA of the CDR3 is TGTGCCAGTAGTATAAACAGGGATCGTACCGGGGAGCTGTTTTTT.